A single sample gave rise to the 26 T cell receptor beta chains below, sequenced in a study of blood T cell repertoires in COVID-19. The repertoire was sequenced with immunoSEQ multiplex PCR; TCRdb's copy has only in-frame clones and lacks some. The sample contains roughly 100,000 clones, 75% to 85% of which appear only once. The source material was peripheral blood. All receptors derive from a human donor in a cohort sampled during active COVID-19.

V gene TRBV6-5 combines with J gene TRBJ1-5, with 9 bases fitting TRBD1. From germline, CDR1 is MNHEY and CDR2 SVGAGI. Losses at the gene ends were 8 bases for V and 5 bases for J; bases not matched to a gene: 4. This CDR3 has 13 residues. The DNA for the CDR3 is TGTGCCAGCTCGGACAGGGGAGATCAGCCCCAGCATTTT. The encoded protein is CASSDRGDQPQHF.

This chain uses TRBV12-3 or TRBV12-4 with TRBJ2-5, with D tentatively TRBD2 (5 bases). This CDR3 region has 13 residues. V was trimmed by 5 bases and J by 5 bases, leaving 12 bases between them. The chain's CDR3 is CASSPGRRETQYF. The CDR3 nucleotides read TGTGCCAGCAGTCCCGGGCGGAGGGAGACCCAGTACTTC.

J is TRBJ2-1 and V is TRBV5-1; 12 bases align to TRBD1. J lost 8 bases, V lost 0 bases, and 6 bases had no gene match. Germline CDR1 and CDR2: SGHRS and YFSETQ. The CDR3 is 16 amino acids. The CDR3 coding sequence is TGCGCCAGCAGCTTGGAGGGGACAGGGGGCTTTGATGAGCAGTTCTTC. This gives the protein CASSLEGTGGFDEQFF.

The rearrangement joins TRBV25-1 to TRBJ1-4; D gene uncertain. Deletions cut 3 bases from V and 5 bases from J, with 10 bases between. The CDR3 is 14 residues long. CDR1 MGHDK and CDR2 SYGVNS come from the germline V gene. CDR3 sequence (DNA): TGTGCCAGCAGTGAGGGTCGAGGCAATGAAAAACTGTTTTTT. Translating gives CASSEGRGNEKLFF.

The chain uses TRBV6-5 and TRBJ1-5, with 7 nucleotides matching TRBD1. Unmatched junction bases numbered 4, after V lost 2 bases and J lost 9 bases. Germline CDR1 reads MNHEY; CDR2 reads SVGAGI. This CDR3 contains 13 residues. DNA for the CDR3: TGTGCCAGCAGTTACGGGCAGGGGGGGCCCCAGCATTTT. Translation gives CASSYGQGGPQHF.

This rearrangement joins TRBV18 to TRBJ2-7, with D perhaps TRBD1 (6 bases). The CDR3 has 12 amino acids. Germline V gene data show CDR1 as KGHSH and CDR2 as LQKENI. V lost 6 bases to trimming and J lost 4 bases, with 10 bases between them. The CDR3 loop reads CASSFTGYEQYF. The CDR3 nucleotides read TGTGCCAGCTCCTTTACAGGGTACGAGCAGTACTTC. The whole variable domain, remainder taken from reference TRBV18 and TRBJ2-7, is NAGVMQNPRHLVRRRGQEARLRCSPMKGHSHVYWYRQLPEEGLKFMVYLQKENIIDESGMPKERFSAEFPKEGPSILRIQQVVRGDSAAYFCASSFTGYEQYFGPGTRLTVT.

CDR3 sequence: CASSPSGTEAFF. In DNA, the CDR3 is TGTGCCAGCTCACCGTCGGGCACTGAAGCTTTCTTT. This chain uses TRBV18 with TRBJ1-1; D uncertain. Germline V gene sequence: CDR1 KGHSH, CDR2 LQKENI. The CDR3 consists of 12 residues. V dropped 3 bases and J dropped 4 bases, with 6 bases sitting between them. Supplemented by reference TRBV18 and TRBJ1-1, the full variable domain reads NAGVMQNPRHLVRRRGQEARLRCSPMKGHSHVYWYRQLPEEGLKFMVYLQKENIIDESGMPKERFSAEFPKEGPSILRIQQVVRGDSAAYFCASSPSGTEAFFGQGTRLTVV.

The chain uses TRBV7-3 and TRBJ1-1; D not certain. Germline loops: CDR1 SGHTA, CDR2 FQGTGA. V lost 6 bases and J lost 0, with 8 bases in between. CDR3 length: 13 residues. This CDR3 reads CASSSNMNTEAFF. CDR3 nucleotides: TGTGCCAGCAGTTCAAACATGAACACTGAAGCTTTCTTT.

The chain is built from TRBV7-3 and TRBJ1-1; D is undetermined. Germline assignment: CDR1 SGHTA and CDR2 FQGTGA. V was trimmed by 1 base and J by 0 bases, leaving 9 bases between them. The CDR3 is 15 amino acids. CDR3: CASSLNGMMNTEAFF. In nucleotides, the CDR3 is TGTGCCAGCAGCTTAAATGGCATGATGAACACTGAAGCTTTCTTT.

This rearrangement joins TRBV5-1 to TRBJ2-1; 10 nucleotides align to TRBD2. J lost 4 bases, V lost 0 bases, and 4 bases had no gene match. This CDR3 contains 16 residues. Germline V gene sequence: CDR1 SGHRS, CDR2 YFSETQ. CDR3 residues: CASSLVASGSYNEQFF. The CDR3 bases are TGCGCCAGCAGCTTGGTCGCTAGCGGGAGTTACAATGAGCAGTTCTTC.

The rearrangement links TRBV6-1 to TRBJ2-7; 9 bases are shared with TRBD1. This CDR3 has 18 residues. Trimming cost V 1 base and J 6 bases; bases outside gene matches: 16. CDR1 is MNHNS and CDR2 is SASEGT in the germline V gene. In DNA form, the CDR3 reads TGTGCCAGCAGTGAAGAGGGGACAGGGTTCCCCGCCCGTCGCGAGCAGTACTTC. It specifies CASSEEGTGFPARREQYF.

The chain has TRBV11-2 and TRBJ2-7; perhaps TRBD2 as D (5 bases). The CDR3 loop spans 13 amino acids. The germline V gene encodes CDR1 SGHAT and CDR2 FQNNGV. The V gene lost 6 bases and the J gene lost 3 bases, with 12 bases spanning the gap. CDR3 in DNA: TGTGCCAGCAGTCCCGGTAGCGTCTACGAGCAGTACTTC. Residues: CASSPGSVYEQYF.

J is TRBJ1-1 and V is TRBV18; D not certain. V was trimmed by 9 bases and J by 3 bases, leaving 11 bases between them. Per germline, CDR1 KGHSH and CDR2 LQKENI. This CDR3 contains 12 residues. The CDR3 sequence is CASSVADTEAFF. The CDR3 DNA is TGTGCCAGTTCCGTGGCAGACACTGAAGCTTTCTTT.

The chain uses TRBV16 and TRBJ1-5; D not resolved. Per the germline V gene, CDR1 is KGHSY and CDR2 is FQNENV. This CDR3 is 13 amino acids long. Trimming removed 3 bases from V and 5 bases from J, with 8 bases in between. The chain's CDR3 is CASSHGLDQPQHF. In DNA, the CDR3 is TGTGCCAGCAGCCATGGGCTTGATCAGCCCCAGCATTTT. Full variable domain (remainder filled in from reference TRBV16 and TRBJ1-5): GEEVAQTPKHLVRGEGQKAKLYCAPIKGHSYVFWYQQVLKNEFKFLISFQNENVFDETGMPKERFSAKCLPNSPCSLEIQATKLEDSAVYFCASSHGLDQPQHFGDGTRLSIL.

V is TRBV27 and J is TRBJ1-1; 10 positions match TRBD1. Germline V gene sequence: CDR1 MNHEY, CDR2 SMNVEV (reference sequence). After removal of 8 bases from V and 4 bases from J, the junction contained 10 bases not matched to a gene. The CDR3 sequence is 15 residues long. The CDR3: CASGEPGQGTTEAFF. For the CDR3, the DNA is TGTGCCAGCGGAGAACCGGGACAGGGGACCACTGAAGCTTTCTTT.

The CDR3 loop reads CASSPLEGENTEAFF. The CDR3, as DNA: TGTGCCAGCTCACCACTGGAAGGGGAGAACACTGAAGCTTTCTTT. The chain couples TRBV18 to TRBJ1-1; possible D gene TRBD1, 5 bases. This CDR3 is 15 amino acids long. V dropped 1 base and J dropped 1 base, with 10 bases sitting between them. The germline CDR1 and CDR2 sequences are KGHSH and LQKENI.

CDR3 bases: TGTGCCAGCAGCCTGGGAGGGGGAAACACCATATATTTT. This translates into CASSLGGGNTIYF. The chain has TRBV7-2 and TRBJ1-3; D is unresolved. The ends were cut back, 5 bases at V and 4 bases at J, with 9 bases in the middle. Germline V CDR1 and CDR2: SGHTA, FQGNSA. This CDR3 is built from 13 residues.

This clone appeared a few times. The rearrangement links TRBV18 to TRBJ2-6; a weak D match, TRBD1 (5 bases). Trimming took 9 bases from V and 0 from J, leaving 21 bases between them. This CDR3 is built from 18 residues. Germline-derived CDR1 and CDR2 are KGHSH and LQKENI. The CDR3 sequence: CASLQSDTASSGANVLTF. The CDR3, as DNA: TGTGCCAGTCTTCAGTCGGACACTGCCTCCTCTGGGGCCAACGTCCTGACTTTC.

This clone was observed a single time. The rearrangement uses TRBV5-1 and TRBJ2-3, with 7 bases identical to TRBD1. CDR3 length: 14 amino acids. CDR1 and CDR2 (germline): SGHRS, YFSETQ. The ends lost 4 bases at V and 2 bases at J; junction bases unmatched: 4. CDR3: CASSTGTVTDTQYF. The CDR3 bases are TGCGCCAGCAGCACCGGGACAGTCACAGATACGCAGTATTTT.

The chain recombines TRBV18 with TRBJ1-1; D is possibly TRBD1 (5 bases). Germline CDR1 reads KGHSH; CDR2 reads LQKENI. V dropped 4 bases and J dropped 5 bases, with 14 bases sitting between them. The CDR3 runs 14 residues. The DNA of the CDR3 is TGTGCCAGCTCACGCAGGGTCGAAGATACTGAAGCTTTCTTT. Translating gives CASSRRVEDTEAFF.

The chain is built from TRBV7-2 and TRBJ1-2, with D hard to call. Between the trimmed V and J ends, which lost 4 bases and 8 bases, there was a span of 23 bases. The germline CDR1 and CDR2 sequences are SGHTA and FQGNSA. CDR3 length equals 16 residues. Here the CDR3 reads CASSSRVRVLTMGYTF. CDR3 DNA sequence: TGTGCCAGCAGCTCCCGGGTCAGAGTCCTAACTATGGGCTACACCTTC.

The chain combines TRBV10-3 with TRBJ2-3; TRBD1 is a possible D gene (6 bases). The CDR3 loop spans 12 amino acids. Trimming cost V 8 bases and J 4 bases, with 10 bases left between them. CDR1 and CDR2 from the germline V gene are ENHRY and SYGVKD. The CDR3 DNA is TGTGCCATCCAGGGGAAGCCAGATACGCAGTATTTT. Translation: CAIQGKPDTQYF.

The genes are TRBV12-3 or TRBV12-4 and TRBJ1-2; D gene unclear. The CDR3 is made up of 13 amino acids. Trimming took off 2 bases at V and 8 bases at J, with 12 bases between the two ends. This CDR3 reads CASSLLRTMGYTF. In DNA, the CDR3 is TGTGCCAGCAGTTTATTGCGGACTATGGGCTACACCTTC.

The rearrangement uses TRBV19 and TRBJ2-7, with D possibly being TRBD2 (5 bases). This CDR3 is built from 14 residues. The germline V and J ends were trimmed by 5 bases and 0 bases, with 11 bases remaining between them. CDR1 is LNHDA and CDR2 is SQIVND in the germline V gene (reference sequence). In DNA, the CDR3 is TGTGCCAGTAGTGTAGGACTGCGCTCCTACGAGCAGTACTTC. Translating it yields CASSVGLRSYEQYF.

The chain recombines TRBV10-2 with TRBJ1-2, with D possibly TRBD1 on 6 matching bases. In germline, CDR1 is WSHSY, CDR2 SAAADI. Trimming pared 8 bases from V and 4 bases from J, leaving 14 bases between. The CDR3 contains 13 residues. CDR3 nucleotide sequence: TGCGCCAGCGGGGACAACTCGGGCTATGGCTACACCTTC. Translating gives CASGDNSGYGYTF.

This chain joins TRBV5-1 and TRBJ2-1, with D possibly being TRBD2 (6 bases). The CDR3 runs 14 residues. Trimming shortened V by 0 bases and J by 6 bases, and 10 bases separated the two germline ends. Germline CDR1 is SGHRS and CDR2 is YFSETQ. The DNA for the CDR3 is TGCGCCAGCAGCTTGGGACTAGAAAGCAATGAGCAGTTCTTC. Residues: CASSLGLESNEQFF.